These 18 T cell receptor beta chains came from one sample sequenced in a study of beta chain features in type 1 diabetes. Study conclusions and caveats: TCRB CDR3 length was moderately but significantly reduced in all four CD4+ subsets of Type 1 diabetes patients.

Antigens for these TCRs are unknown. Reverse transcription of all isolated RNA meant that expressed TCRB transcripts were sequenced. Assay used: immunoSEQ multiplex PCR; TCRdb lists only in-frame clones, some missing. The sample has hundreds of thousands of clones, about a tenth seen once. The specimen was central memory CD4+ T cells from blood. These receptors were obtained from a man aged 25 to 40 with type 1 diabetes.

The chain carries TRBV4-3 and TRBJ2-5; 9 bases are a match to TRBD2. With 0 bases clipped from V and 0 bases from J, the junction kept 14 bases outside the gene matches. The CDR3 runs to 20 residues. Germline loops: CDR1 LGHNA, CDR2 YSLEER. The CDR3 coding sequence is TGCGCCAGCAGCCAAGAAAGTCCGGCTAGCGGGGCTGTTCACCAAGAGACCCAGTACTTC. Translating gives CASSQESPASGAVHQETQYF.

The gene calls are TRBV2 and TRBJ1-2; tentatively, D is TRBD1 (5 bases). This CDR3 has 13 residues. The germline V gene encodes CDR1 SNHLY and CDR2 FYNNEI. V lost 6 bases and J 7 bases, leaving 15 bases between the germline ends. CDR3 bases: TGTGCCAGCAGGAAGACAGACAGAGCTGGCTACACCTTC. It specifies CASRKTDRAGYTF.

The chain joins TRBV20-1 to TRBJ2-5, with 8 bases that match TRBD1. The V gene end was trimmed by 0 bases and the J gene end by 9 bases; junction bases not matched to a gene: 0. Germline V CDR1 and CDR2: DFQATT, SNEGSKA (reference sequence). The CDR3 totals 11 residues. The CDR3 is CSAREDRAQYF. CDR3 coding DNA: TGCAGTGCTAGAGAGGACAGGGCCCAGTACTTC.

This clone showed up just a few times. J is TRBJ2-7 and V is TRBV28, with D maybe TRBD1 (6 bases). V lost 2 bases and J lost 0, with 8 bases in between. Germline V CDR1 and CDR2: MDHEN, SYDVKM. The CDR3 totals 14 residues. CDR3 sequence reads: CASSLTDSSYEQYF. The CDR3 coding sequence is TGTGCCAGCAGTTTAACGGACAGCTCCTACGAGCAGTACTTC.

The chain has TRBV15 and TRBJ1-3, with unresolved D. V dropped 0 bases and J dropped 2 bases, with 11 bases sitting between them. The CDR3 consists of 16 residues. Germline CDR1 LNHNV, CDR2 YYDKDF (reference sequence). CDR3 residues: CATSRDRQVAGNTIYF. CDR3 coding DNA: TGTGCCACCAGCAGAGATCGGCAGGTCGCTGGAAACACCATATATTTT.

In its sample, this clone was seen a few times. V is TRBV13 and J is TRBJ1-2; unclear D gene. V lost 0 bases and J 7 bases, leaving 12 bases between the germline ends. The CDR3 is made up of 14 amino acids. The germline CDR1 and CDR2 sequences are PRHDT and FYEKMQ (reference sequence). This chain's CDR3 is CASSLGRTLGGYTF. CDR3 DNA: TGTGCCAGCAGCTTAGGAAGGACGTTGGGTGGCTACACCTTC. The variable domain in full, with the rest retrieved from reference TRBV13 and TRBJ1-2, is AAGVIQSPRHLIKEKRETATLKCYPIPRHDTVYWYQQGPGQDPQFLISFYEKMQSDKGSIPDRFSAQQFSDYHSELNMSSLELGDSALYFCASSLGRTLGGYTFGSGTRLTVV.

This clone was found a few times. The CDR3 protein is CASSDARGAVDTQYF. The CDR3 DNA is TGTGCCAGCAGCGACGCGCGGGGGGCTGTAGATACGCAGTATTTT. The chain carries TRBV5-4 and TRBJ2-3; 8 bases fit TRBD2. The CDR3 is made up of 15 amino acids. Germline V gene sequence: CDR1 SGHNT, CDR2 YYREEE (reference sequence). After removal of 4 bases from V and 5 bases from J, the junction contained 9 bases not matched to a gene.

This clone was detected a few times. The chain joins TRBV7-8 to TRBJ2-7; 8 bases map to TRBD1. With 8 bases clipped from V and 3 bases from J, the junction kept 6 bases outside the gene matches. Per the germline V gene, CDR1 is SGHVS and CDR2 is FQNEAQ. The CDR3 length is 13 residues. The CDR3 nucleotides are TGTGCCAGCTCTATGGACAGGGTCTACGAGCAGTACTTC. This sequence encodes CASSMDRVYEQYF.

This clone has a handful of counts. In DNA, the CDR3 is TGTGCCAGCAGCTGGAGGTCGGGACAGACAGCCTACGAGCAGTACTTC. Translation gives CASSWRSGQTAYEQYF. The genes are TRBV5-6 and TRBJ2-7; 7 bases map to TRBD1. Losses at the gene ends were 3 bases for V and 2 bases for J; bases not matched to a gene: 11. Germline V lookup: CDR1 SGHDT, CDR2 YYEEEE. The length of the CDR3 is 16 residues.

This clone has only a few counts. The rearrangement links TRBV30 to TRBJ1-6, with D perhaps matching TRBD1 (5 bases). With 4 bases removed from V and 7 bases from J, the gap between germline ends came to 17 bases. CDR1 is GTSNPN and CDR2 is SVGIG in the germline V gene (reference sequence). The CDR3 totals 15 residues. The CDR3 loop is CAWTGPRIRNSPLHF. The CDR3 nucleotides are TGTGCCTGGACGGGACCGCGAATCCGGAATTCACCCCTCCACTTT.

The gene calls are TRBV5-1 and TRBJ1-6; a weak D match, TRBD1 (5 bases). The CDR3 consists of 15 residues. V lost 0 bases and J 10 bases, leaving 14 bases between the germline ends. Germline-derived CDR1 and CDR2 are SGHRS and YFSETQ. The CDR3 DNA follows: TGCGCCAGCAGCTTGGGGGGCAACTCGGCCTCACCCCTCCACTTT. This sequence encodes CASSLGGNSASPLHF.

V gene TRBV2 combines with J gene TRBJ2-5; D not certain. CDR1 SNHLY and CDR2 FYNNEI come from the germline V gene. V lost 6 bases to trimming and J lost 2 bases, with 13 bases between them. The CDR3 covers 14 residues. DNA of the CDR3: TGTGCCAGCAGCCTCCGACGGGCACAAGAGACCCAGTACTTC. Amino acids: CASSLRRAQETQYF.

This clone was picked up a small number of times. This chain joins TRBV4-3 and TRBJ2-7, with D possibly matching TRBD1 (5 bases). V shed 3 bases and J shed 0 bases, with 9 bases lying between them. The CDR3 has 14 residues. Germline V CDR1 and CDR2: LGHNA, YSLEER. CDR3 region: CASSQTTVSYEQYF. The CDR3 DNA reads TGCGCCAGCAGCCAGACGACAGTCTCCTACGAGCAGTACTTC.

This clone was observed a handful of times. The rearrangement joins TRBV7-9 to TRBJ2-7; tentatively, D is TRBD1 or TRBD2 (5 bases each). The CDR3 totals 15 residues. V was cut by 0 bases and J by 2 bases, with 11 bases left in between. The V gene's germline CDR1 is SEHNR and CDR2 FQNEAQ (reference sequence). The CDR3 loop reads CASSLALLGAYEQYF. CDR3 DNA sequence: TGTGCCAGCAGCTTAGCGCTTCTGGGGGCCTACGAGCAGTACTTC.

This clone was picked up a small number of times. The chain recombines TRBV6-1 with TRBJ2-5, with a possible D match to TRBD2 (7 bases). Deletions cut 8 bases from V and 3 bases from J, with 13 bases between. Germline lookup yields CDR1 MNHNS and CDR2 SASEGT. The CDR3 runs to 13 residues. CDR3 region: CASGRGAKETQYF. CDR3 nucleotide sequence: TGTGCCAGCGGCCGGGGGGCCAAAGAGACCCAGTACTTC.

This clone showed up many times. The J gene is TRBJ2-4, the V gene TRBV7-2; tentative D call: TRBD1 (5 bases). Germline V gene data show CDR1 as SGHTA and CDR2 as FQGNSA. This CDR3 is 14 amino acids long. Trimming took 1 base from V and 4 from J, leaving 8 bases between them. The CDR3 bases are TGTGCCAGCAGCTTAGATCAGGGTAAAAACATTCAGTACTTC. Its translation: CASSLDQGKNIQYF.

J is TRBJ2-1 and V is TRBV7-9, with D unresolved. Per the germline V gene, CDR1 is SEHNR and CDR2 is FQNEAQ (reference sequence). V lost 1 base, J lost 6 bases, and 7 bases lay in between. This CDR3 has 13 residues. This CDR3 is CASSLDASNEQFF. The CDR3 coding sequence is TGTGCCAGCAGCTTAGACGCCAGCAATGAGCAGTTCTTC.

This clone was seen many times. The rearrangement links TRBV28 to TRBJ1-2, with D uncertain. Trimming removed 5 bases at V and 4 bases at J, with 5 bases between. In germline, CDR1 is MDHEN, CDR2 SYDVKM. This CDR3 spans 11 amino acids. CDR3 bases: TGTGCCAGCAGTGGGATCTATGGCTACACCTTC. Amino acid sequence: CASSGIYGYTF.